One T cell receptor (beta chain) is described in this entry. Its matching antigen is unknown. This sample is drawn from a study of radiation and T cells in renal cell carcinoma. As for time point: baseline pretreatment blood. Regarding treatment: 15 Gy SBRT to primary tumor, nephrectomy 4 weeks later. Whole-study findings and limits: No pretreatment tumor biopsies were available for baseline clonotypes.

Generated by immunoSEQ multiplex PCR, the TCRdb table keeps only in-frame clones and is missing some. The sample shows some 120,000 clones, about four fifths of them seen only once. With 2 bases removed from V and 6 bases from J, the gap between germline ends came to 11 bases. The CDR3 extends over 13 amino acids. Germline CDR1 reads KGHSH; CDR2 reads LQKENI. The sequence was obtained from a woman aged 60-75 years with renal cell carcinoma. The rearrangement links TRBV18 to TRBJ2-7; TRBD1 is a possible D gene (5 bases). The sample consisted of blood, taken from a patient whose treatment included radiotherapy and nephrectomy. DNA of the CDR3: TGTGCCAGCTCACCAGGGCAGGGTGGCGAGCAGTACTTC. Its protein product is CASSPGQGGEQYF. Based on the CDR3 plus reference TRBV18 and TRBJ2-7, the full variable domain is NAGVMQNPRHLVRRRGQEARLRCSPMKGHSHVYWYRQLPEEGLKFMVYLQKENIIDESGMPKERFSAEFPKEGPSILRIQQVVRGDSAAYFCASSPGQGGEQYFGPGTRLTVT.